This T cell receptor beta chain was recovered during a study of blood T cells in healthy people across ages. The study, taken as a whole, reports: Estimated diversity, derived from one million T cells, was regarded as an underestimate. The percentage of naive T cells correlated strongly with TCR beta diversity. Among long-lived donors, naive CD4+ cells were more numerous and diversity higher than in aged donors.

This clonotype was picked up a small number of times. Its antigen remains unidentified. Compared with germline, one end of the junction differs, possibly owing to a read error. With a J-beta primer mix and a sample-barcoded 5' primer, a second PCR ran about 7 to 12 cycles. TCRdb ran MiXCR on the 5' RACE reads and lists one entry per CDR3 protein. The sample comprises approximately 1,700,000 distinct CDR3 sequences, 39% of which are singletons, and 23% rests with the top ten. The CDR3 length is 14 residues. Per the germline V gene, CDR1 is ENHRY and CDR2 is SYGVKD. The TCR was taken from a human donor in good health. The chain links TRBV10-3 to TRBJ2-1; D might be TRBD2 (5 bases). Sequenced input: blood. CDR3 protein: CTISVGMPYNEQFF. In DNA, the CDR3 is TGTACCATCAGTGTCGGGATGCCCTACAATGAGCAGTTCTTC.